This paragraph covers one T cell receptor beta chain sequence. Its target is unknown. This specimen belongs to a study of shared clonotypes between healthy human individuals. Points from the study as a whole: Estimated richness values were generally larger in naive subsets than in memory subsets.

CD45RO-negative CD8 cells positively selected for CCR7 made up the naive population, which excluded terminally differentiated effector memory CD45RA+ cells. The CDR3 is 17 residues long. V was trimmed by 8 bases and J by 4 bases, leaving 23 bases between them. Germline CDR1 reads MNHEY; CDR2 reads SMNVEV (reference sequence). In replicate PCRs of sorted subsets, roughly 200 ng DNA, tens of thousands of T cell genomes, was used. Method: immunoSEQ multiplex PCR; TCRdb's copy keeps in-frame clones and lacks some. The repertoire consists of fewer than 850,000 clones, with approximately 96% occurring once and the leading ten covering around 0.25%.

Sequences were obtained from naive CD8+ T cells sorted from blood. The receptor was isolated from a man younger than 45 in good health. The V call is TRBV27, the J call TRBJ2-2, with TRBD2 as a possible D gene (6 bases). CDR3 sequence: CASGLQTPTRSTGELFF. CDR3 DNA sequence: TGTGCCAGCGGACTACAGACCCCAACTCGAAGCACCGGGGAGCTGTTTTTT.